Shown below are 15 T cell receptor beta chains from a single sample sequenced in a study of blood T cell repertoires in COVID-19. Sequenced by immunoSEQ multiplex PCR; TCRdb stores in-frame clones only, minus some. The sample yields more than 250,000 clones, approximately 86% seen once. Sequencing input: peripheral blood. These receptors came from a woman aged 25-40 years who had recovered from COVID-19.

This chain links TRBV12-3 or TRBV12-4 with TRBJ2-3; the D gene is possibly TRBD2 (7 bases). The CDR3 has 12 amino acids. Trimming took 8 bases from V and 4 from J, leaving 10 bases between them. The CDR3 nucleotides are TGTGCCAGCGGGGGGGGGCCAGATACGCAGTATTTT. Its protein product is CASGGGPDTQYF.

The V and J genes are TRBV29-1 and TRBJ1-3; D not certain. Trimming cost V 7 bases and J 2 bases, with 9 bases left between them. CDR3 size: 12 residues. Germline CDR1 SQVTM, CDR2 ANQGSEA. The CDR3 DNA reads TGCAGCGCCTCCGGGGCTGGAAACACCATATATTTT. The encoded protein is CSASGAGNTIYF.

The chain recombines TRBV6-5 with TRBJ1-4; the match to TRBD1 covers 9 bases. V was clipped by 6 bases and J by 7 bases; unmatched bases: 9. The CDR3 totals 15 residues. Germline CDR1 and CDR2: MNHEY and SVGAGI. CDR3 in DNA: TGTGCCAGCAGACCATTACAGGGGGCAACTGAAAAACTGTTTTTT. Translation: CASRPLQGATEKLFF.

The chain carries TRBV30 and TRBJ2-2; 8 bases are shared with TRBD1. This CDR3 region has 14 residues. In germline, CDR1 is GTSNPN, CDR2 SVGIG (reference sequence). V gave up 5 bases and J gave up 1 base; unmatched junction bases: 3. In DNA form, the CDR3 reads TGTGCCTGGTACAGGGGGGAGAACACCGGGGAGCTGTTTTTT. It encodes CAWYRGENTGELFF. The full variable domain, with the rest looked up from reference TRBV30 and TRBJ2-2, is SQTIHQWPATLVQPVGSPLSLECTVEGTSNPNLYWYRQAAGRGLQLLFYSVGIGQISSEVPQNLSASRPQDRQFILSSKKLLLSDSGFYLCAWYRGENTGELFFGEGSRLTVL.

The rearrangement joins TRBV27 to TRBJ1-5, with 7 bases lining up with TRBD1. The germline V gene encodes CDR1 MNHEY and CDR2 SMNVEV (reference sequence). V shed 5 bases, J shed 4 bases, and the junction held 8 bases outside the gene matches. The CDR3 loop spans 15 amino acids. DNA of the CDR3: TGTGCCAGCAGTCCAACAGGGGTAGGAAATCAGCCCCAGCATTTT. Translating gives CASSPTGVGNQPQHF.

V gene TRBV27 combines with J gene TRBJ2-7; 10 nucleotides agree with TRBD1. This CDR3 spans 15 amino acids. Germline V CDR1 and CDR2: MNHEY, SMNVEV (reference sequence). The ends lost 2 bases at V and 2 bases at J; junction bases unmatched: 3. The CDR3 bases are TGTGCCAGCAGTTTAGCGGGACAGGGGACCTACGAGCAGTACTTC. It yields the protein CASSLAGQGTYEQYF.

The chain links TRBV5-4 to TRBJ1-2; D remains unclear. V was cut by 0 bases and J by 8 bases, with 11 bases left in between. The CDR3 runs to 13 residues. Germline assignment: CDR1 SGHNT and CDR2 YYREEE (reference sequence). The CDR3 DNA is TGTGCCAGCAGCTTGGAATCGCGTATCGGCTACACCTTC. Encoded protein: CASSLESRIGYTF.

The chain links TRBV3-1 (or the pseudogene TRBV3-2) to TRBJ2-5; TRBD1 is a possible D gene (6 bases). The CDR3 runs to 13 residues. CDR1 LGHDT and CDR2 YNNKEL come from the germline V gene (reference sequence). The V and J ends lost 4 bases and 0 bases respectively, with 6 bases between them. Here the CDR3 DNA reads TGTGCCAGCAGCCGGGACAACCAAGAGACCCAGTACTTC. This codes for CASSRDNQETQYF.

Written as DNA, the CDR3 is TGTGCCAGCAGCCGGTTACAGGGGACCCTACTTAATTCACCCCTCCACTTT. Amino acids: CASSRLQGTLLNSPLHF. The chain links TRBV3-1 (or the pseudogene TRBV3-2) to TRBJ1-6; 7 bases are shared with TRBD1. CDR3 length: 17 amino acids. With 4 bases clipped from V and 6 bases from J, the junction kept 12 bases outside the gene matches. CDR1 and CDR2 (germline): LGHDT, YNNKEL (reference sequence).

The rearrangement uses TRBV12-3 or TRBV12-4 and TRBJ1-3, with D uncertain. This CDR3 has 13 residues. Trimming took off 7 bases at V and 2 bases at J, with 9 bases between the two ends. As DNA, the CDR3 is TGTGCCAGCAACCGGAGTCCTGGAAACACCATATATTTT. Translation gives CASNRSPGNTIYF.

The chain recombines TRBV6-2 or TRBV6-3 with TRBJ1-1, with D uncertain. Trimming removed 5 bases at V and 0 bases at J, with 10 bases between. The CDR3 is 14 amino acids. Germline V gives CDR1 MNHEY, CDR2 SVGEGT. The CDR3 region has the DNA TGTGCCAGCAGTAAAATTAATATGAACACTGAAGCTTTCTTT. Translated: CASSKINMNTEAFF.

CDR3 sequence reads: CASSTRTEEAFF. The CDR3 nucleotides are TGTGCCAGTAGTACTCGGACAGAAGAAGCTTTCTTT. The rearrangement joins TRBV19 to TRBJ1-1; D perhaps matches TRBD1 (6 bases). Germline CDR1 LNHDA, CDR2 SQIVND (reference sequence). The CDR3 is made up of 12 amino acids. V lost 4 bases and J 8 bases, leaving 11 bases between the germline ends.

This clone was recorded only once. The chain links TRBV18 to TRBJ2-3; 8 bases line up with TRBD1. Germline trimming cut 3 bases from V and 2 bases from J; bases unmatched to any gene: 4. This CDR3 comprises 15 residues. Germline V gene lookup returns CDR1 KGHSH and CDR2 LQKENI. Written as DNA, the CDR3 is TGTGCCAGCTCACCCCTGACAGGGGTCACAGATACGCAGTATTTT. Translation: CASSPLTGVTDTQYF.

The chain uses TRBV30 and TRBJ1-4, with no clear D. CDR3 length equals 11 residues. Trimming pared 3 bases from V and 7 bases from J, leaving 6 bases between. From germline, CDR1 is GTSNPN and CDR2 SVGIG (reference sequence). The CDR3 reads CAWRWSEKLFF. Written as DNA, the CDR3 is TGTGCCTGGAGATGGAGTGAAAAACTGTTTTTT.

This clone was observed a handful of times. The CDR3 nucleotides read TGTGCCAGCGGACCGACAGCGAACACTGAAGCTTTCTTT. Encoded protein: CASGPTANTEAFF. This chain links TRBV6-4 with TRBJ1-1, with D possibly being TRBD1 (5 bases). The V end lost 8 bases, the J end lost 1 base, and 11 bases lay between the germline ends. The germline V gene has CDR1 MRHNA and CDR2 SNTAGT. The CDR3 runs to 13 residues.